Listed here is a single T cell receptor (beta chain). With 4 bases removed from V and 5 bases from J, the gap between germline ends came to 15 bases. Per the germline V gene, CDR1 is SGHRS and CDR2 is YFSETQ. This CDR3 spans 14 amino acids. The data were taken from a study of blood T cell repertoires in COVID-19. This table comes from immunoSEQ multiplex PCR, and its TCRdb copy is limited to in-frame clones, with some not included. Of 150,000 to 200,000 clones in the sample, 65% to 90% were seen once. The chain links TRBV5-1 to TRBJ1-1; no definite D call. This receptor was taken from a man aged 45 to 65 with active or convalescent COVID-19. The sequencing input was peripheral blood. CDR3 sequence reads: CASSPTSEGTEAFF. As DNA, the CDR3 is TGCGCCAGCAGCCCCACGTCGGAGGGTACTGAAGCTTTCTTT.